A selection of T cell receptor beta chains follows, all from one sample in a study of T cell responses to AZD1222 COVID-19 vaccine. Assay: immunoSEQ multiplex PCR; the TCRdb copy retains only in-frame clones and omits some. The table lists 95,000 to 100,000 clones, about 90% of them singletons. The input for sequencing was peripheral blood, taken on day 0 of AZD1222 vaccination. Every receptor here comes from an adult in good health. Both conserved end residues are part of each CDR3. The D gene is left open where the match is weak. Size is stated for part of the rows, as once, few or many counts, or as a class when the clone is expanded.

D gene,V gene,clone size,J gene,CDR3 DNA,CDR3 protein
NA,TRBV24-1,NA,TRBJ2-3,TGTGCCACCAGTGGTCAGGGGGGAACAGATACGCAGTATTTT,CATSGQGGTDTQYF
TRBD1,TRBV30,NA,TRBJ1-5,TGTGCCTGGAGTGTTGGACAGGGGAATCAGCCCCAGCATTTT,CAWSVGQGNQPQHF
NA,TRBV15,NA,TRBJ2-1,TGTGCCACCAGCCCCCAAGGACTACCAAATGAGCAGTTCTTC,CATSPQGLPNEQFF
NA,TRBV19,few,TRBJ2-1,TGTGCCAGTAGCCGCCTAGAAGGGTCTCTCCTCTCCTACAATGAGCAGTTCTTC,CASSRLEGSLLSYNEQFF
TRBD1,TRBV5-1,NA,TRBJ2-2,TGCGCCAGCACTCAGGGGGCGCGAGCCACCGGGGAGCTGTTTTTT,CASTQGARATGELFF
NA,TRBV7-9,NA,TRBJ2-3,TGTGCCAGCAGCCCCGGCTTCAGTCCAGATACGCAGTATTTT,CASSPGFSPDTQYF
TRBD1,TRBV6-5,NA,TRBJ1-2,TGTGCCAGCAGAAAACAGGGGCCGGGGAACTATGGCTACACCTTC,CASRKQGPGNYGYTF
NA,TRBV5-6,few,TRBJ2-7,TGTGCCAGCAGCACTTGGAGTCACGGGGGAGTGGGTGAGCAGTACTTC,CASSTWSHGGVGEQYF
NA,TRBV29-1,NA,TRBJ1-5,TGCAGCGTTAAGTTCCAGGGTCGCTGTCAGCCCCAGCATTTT,CSVKFQGRCQPQHF
TRBD1,TRBV9,NA,TRBJ1-2,TGTGCCAGCAGCGTAGACCTCCTAGGACAGGCGAACTATGGCTACACCTTC,CASSVDLLGQANYGYTF
TRBD2,TRBV10-3,NA,TRBJ2-1,TGTGCCATCAGTGATTCGAGGGGAGGGCCCGACAATGAGCAGTTCTTC,CAISDSRGGPDNEQFF
TRBD2,TRBV7-9,NA,TRBJ2-2,TGTGCCAGCAGCTTACGGACTAGCGGGGGGAACGGGGAGCTGTTTTTT,CASSLRTSGGNGELFF
NA,TRBV30,NA,TRBJ1-5,TGTGCCTGGAGTGTCGGACACTACCATAGCAATCAGCCCCAGCATTTT,CAWSVGHYHSNQPQHF
NA,TRBV3-1/TRBV3-2,NA,TRBJ2-2,TGTGCCAGCAGCCAACACGAGGAGACCGGGGAGCTGTTTTTT,CASSQHEETGELFF
NA,TRBV6-5,once,TRBJ2-6,TGTGCCAGCAGTTACTCTGGGGCCAACGTCCTGACTTTC,CASSYSGANVLTF
NA,TRBV2,NA,TRBJ2-7,TGTGCCAGCAGACCCGCCCTCTCCTACGAGCAGTACTTC,CASRPALSYEQYF
NA,TRBV2,NA,TRBJ1-2,TGTGCCAGCAGTGAGCAGGGGACCTATGGCTACACCTTC,CASSEQGTYGYTF
NA,TRBV11-3,NA,TRBJ1-1,TGTGCCAGCAGCTTAGATTCCCAGGGCGGATCGATTACTGAAGCTTTCTTT,CASSLDSQGGSITEAFF
NA,TRBV6-2/TRBV6-3,NA,TRBJ1-1,TGTGCCAGCAGTTACTCGAAAGGTACCCTGGACACTGAAGCTTTCTTT,CASSYSKGTLDTEAFF
TRBD1,TRBV28,medium-sized,TRBJ2-7,TGTGCCAGCAGGCGGCTTCCGACAGGGTGGGACGAGCAGTACTTC,CASRRLPTGWDEQYF
NA,TRBV6-5,NA,TRBJ1-1,TGTGCCACCCGTTCCGCCACAGCTTTCTTT,CATRSATAFF
NA,TRBV7-3,NA,TRBJ2-1,TGTGCCAGCAGCTTAAGCTCGACTAGGGGTAGCTATGAGCAGTTCTTC,CASSLSSTRGSYEQFF
NA,TRBV11-1,few,TRBJ1-2,TGTGCCAGCAGCCCCCGTGGGACACTACAGAATGGCTACACCTTC,CASSPRGTLQNGYTF
TRBD1,TRBV28,few,TRBJ1-2,TGTGCCAGCAGTTTACAGACAGGGATGGCCTATGGCTACACCTTC,CASSLQTGMAYGYTF
NA,TRBV27,NA,TRBJ1-3,TGTGCCAGCAGTCGAACAGGGGGAAACACCATATATTTT,CASSRTGGNTIYF
NA,TRBV11-2,few,TRBJ2-7,TGTGCCAGCAGCTTACGCCAGGGAATCAACGAGCAGTACTTC,CASSLRQGINEQYF
TRBD1,TRBV28,NA,TRBJ2-7,TGTGCCAGCAGTGCCCAGGGGGTCGAGCAGTACTTC,CASSAQGVEQYF
NA,TRBV12-3/TRBV12-4,NA,TRBJ1-5,TGTGCCAGCAGTTTGAAGGGAATAGGGCCCCAGCATTTT,CASSLKGIGPQHF
TRBD1,TRBV18,NA,TRBJ1-2,TGTGCCAGCTCACCATCGGGACAGGGAGACTATGGCTACACCTTC,CASSPSGQGDYGYTF
NA,TRBV6-5,NA,TRBJ2-4,TGTGCCAGCAGTTCAGGACTAAAAAACATTCAGTACTTC,CASSSGLKNIQYF
NA,TRBV29-1,once,TRBJ2-1,TGCAGCGTTGAAGGAGTTAAACCCTACAATGAGCAGTTCTTC,CSVEGVKPYNEQFF
TRBD1,TRBV5-1,NA,TRBJ2-7,TGCGCCAGCAGCCCGGGGACAGGGACCTACGAGCAGTACTTC,CASSPGTGTYEQYF
NA,TRBV7-9,few,TRBJ1-1,TGTGCCAGCAGCGACCGGACGGTGAACACTGAAGCTTTCTTT,CASSDRTVNTEAFF
TRBD2,TRBV15,NA,TRBJ2-1,TGTGCCACCAGCAGAGATCTCTTGGTGGCTAGCGGGAGTATCTACAATGAGCAGTTCTTC,CATSRDLLVASGSIYNEQFF
NA,TRBV12-3/TRBV12-4,NA,TRBJ1-5,TGTGCCAGCAGTTTAATGGATCAGCCCCAGCATTTT,CASSLMDQPQHF
NA,TRBV6-6,NA,TRBJ2-7,TGTGCCAGCAGTTACGGTATCACAGAACCCTACGAGCAGTACTTC,CASSYGITEPYEQYF
NA,TRBV7-8,NA,TRBJ1-1,TGTGCCAGCAGCTCCCCCGCGGACTCATTTTACATGAACACTGAAGCTTTCTTT,CASSSPADSFYMNTEAFF
NA,TRBV11-2,NA,TRBJ2-7,TGTGCCAGCAGCTTTGATTGGACTGAATACGAGCAGTACTTC,CASSFDWTEYEQYF
NA,TRBV19,NA,TRBJ1-5,TGTGCCAGTAGTATTCTTGGAAAGGGTGGCAATCAGCCCCAGCATTTT,CASSILGKGGNQPQHF
NA,TRBV30,NA,TRBJ2-3,TGTGCCTGGAGGGGACGGGGCGGGGATACGCAGTATTTT,CAWRGRGGDTQYF
NA,TRBV7-2,NA,TRBJ1-2,TGTGCCAGCAGCTTCCTCAAAAACTATGGCTACACCTTC,CASSFLKNYGYTF
NA,TRBV27,NA,TRBJ2-1,TGTGCCAGCAGTTCTTCCCTAGCCCTTGATGAGCAGTTCTTC,CASSSSLALDEQFF
NA,TRBV2,NA,TRBJ1-1,TGTGCCAGCGACGACAGCAGGCAGAACACTGAAGCTTTCTTT,CASDDSRQNTEAFF
TRBD1,TRBV24-1,NA,TRBJ1-1,TGTGCCACCCGATGTGGACAGGGCTCCTGGGTTTACGCCACTGAAGCTTTCTTT,CATRCGQGSWVYATEAFF
TRBD1,TRBV29-1,NA,TRBJ1-2,TGCAGCGGGGGACAGGGGAATGGCTACACCTTC,CSGGQGNGYTF
TRBD1,TRBV5-5,NA,TRBJ1-6,TGTGCCAGCAGCCCTCTCGGGACAGGGATTAATAATTCACCCCTCCACTTT,CASSPLGTGINNSPLHF